These T cell receptor beta chains were read from a single sample in a study of blood T cell repertoires in COVID-19. The protocol was immunoSEQ multiplex PCR, while the TCRdb copy is restricted to in-frame clones and leaves out a portion. The data show about 250,000 clones, approximately 86% seen once. Source material: peripheral blood. Source of these receptors: a woman at least 80 years old with active or convalescent COVID-19. Both conserved end residues are part of each CDR3. D genes are given only for firm matches. Clone size is stated in some rows and not others, as once, few, many or a class when expanded.

J gene: TRBJ1-5; CDR3 length: 14; clone size: -; V gene: TRBV28; D gene: -; CDR3 DNA: TGTGCCAGCAGTTTAAACAGCTACGGTCAGCCCCAGCATTTT; CDR3 protein: CASSLNSYGQPQHF
J gene: TRBJ1-2; CDR3 length: 12; clone size: -; V gene: TRBV7-9; D gene: -; CDR3 DNA: TGTGCCAGCAGCCCCCAGGACTTGGGCTACACCTTC; CDR3 protein: CASSPQDLGYTF
J gene: TRBJ1-5; CDR3 length: 13; clone size: -; V gene: TRBV19; D gene: -; CDR3 DNA: TGTGCCAGTAGTATCGGAGGCCGTCAGCCCCAGCATTTT; CDR3 protein: CASSIGGRQPQHF
J gene: TRBJ1-2; CDR3 length: 13; clone size: -; V gene: TRBV28; D gene: -; CDR3 DNA: TGTGCCAGCACCCTCGGGGGGGGCTATGGCTACACCTTC; CDR3 protein: CASTLGGGYGYTF
J gene: TRBJ1-3; CDR3 length: 17; clone size: -; V gene: TRBV5-1; D gene: -; CDR3 DNA: TGCGCCAGCAGTAAACAGGGTTCCGGTCTCTTTGGAAACACCATATATTTT; CDR3 protein: CASSKQGSGLFGNTIYF
J gene: TRBJ2-3; CDR3 length: 15; clone size: -; V gene: TRBV28; D gene: TRBD1; CDR3 DNA: TGTGCCAGCAGAGAAGGGACAGGGGCAGTAGATACGCAGTATTTT; CDR3 protein: CASREGTGAVDTQYF
J gene: TRBJ2-4; CDR3 length: 14; clone size: once; V gene: TRBV4-1; D gene: -; CDR3 DNA: TGCGCCAGCAGCCAAGATCCAGGCGGGAACATTCAGTACTTC; CDR3 protein: CASSQDPGGNIQYF
J gene: TRBJ2-7; CDR3 length: 18; clone size: -; V gene: TRBV18; D gene: TRBD1; CDR3 DNA: TGTGCCAGCTCACCACCAGTCGACCGGGACAGGAGCTCCTACGAGCAGTACTTC; CDR3 protein: CASSPPVDRDRSSYEQYF
J gene: TRBJ1-4; CDR3 length: 15; clone size: -; V gene: TRBV25-1; D gene: -; CDR3 DNA: TGTGCCAGCAGTGACCACGGGACTCCTAATGAAAAACTGTTTTTT; CDR3 protein: CASSDHGTPNEKLFF
J gene: TRBJ1-1; CDR3 length: 14; clone size: -; V gene: TRBV27; D gene: -; CDR3 DNA: TGTGCCAGCAGTCGACAGGCGATGAACACTGAAGCTTTCTTT; CDR3 protein: CASSRQAMNTEAFF
J gene: TRBJ1-5; CDR3 length: 14; clone size: -; V gene: TRBV6-5; D gene: TRBD1; CDR3 DNA: TGTGCCAGCAGTTACTCGACAGGGCGCCAGCCCCAGCATTTT; CDR3 protein: CASSYSTGRQPQHF
J gene: TRBJ2-7; CDR3 length: 17; clone size: -; V gene: TRBV7-9; D gene: TRBD1; CDR3 DNA: TGTGCCAGCAGCCCTCTGCTTGGACAGGGGGACTCCTACGAGCAGTACTTC; CDR3 protein: CASSPLLGQGDSYEQYF
J gene: TRBJ2-1; CDR3 length: 13; clone size: -; V gene: TRBV27; D gene: -; CDR3 DNA: TGTGCCAGCAGGTCCGGGACCTACAATGAGCAGTTCTTC; CDR3 protein: CASRSGTYNEQFF
J gene: TRBJ2-7; CDR3 length: 16; clone size: -; V gene: TRBV9; D gene: TRBD2; CDR3 DNA: TGTGCCAGCAGCGTAGGGGCTAGCGGGTCCGGCGGCGAGCAGTACTTC; CDR3 protein: CASSVGASGSGGEQYF
J gene: TRBJ2-3; CDR3 length: 15; clone size: -; V gene: TRBV5-4; D gene: -; CDR3 DNA: TGTGCCAGCAGCTCAGACAGAAGACTCACAGATACGCAGTATTTT; CDR3 protein: CASSSDRRLTDTQYF
J gene: TRBJ2-3; CDR3 length: 16; clone size: -; V gene: TRBV9; D gene: TRBD1; CDR3 DNA: TGTGCCAGCAGCGTCGGGACAGGGGAAGGGGCAGATACGCAGTATTTT; CDR3 protein: CASSVGTGEGADTQYF
J gene: TRBJ1-3; CDR3 length: 15; clone size: -; V gene: TRBV18; D gene: -; CDR3 DNA: TGTGCCAGCTCATCTGGACAGAGCTCTGGAAACACCATATATTTT; CDR3 protein: CASSSGQSSGNTIYF
J gene: TRBJ2-6; CDR3 length: 14; clone size: -; V gene: TRBV29-1; D gene: TRBD2; CDR3 DNA: TGCAGCGTTGATGGGGGGGCTGGGGCCAACGTCCTGACTTTC; CDR3 protein: CSVDGGAGANVLTF
J gene: TRBJ1-3; CDR3 length: 16; clone size: few; V gene: TRBV28; D gene: -; CDR3 DNA: TGTGCCAGCAGTTTATACCGGGCAGGGGTGAGAAACACCATATATTTT; CDR3 protein: CASSLYRAGVRNTIYF
J gene: TRBJ1-5; CDR3 length: 13; clone size: -; V gene: TRBV30; D gene: -; CDR3 DNA: TGTGCCTACCAAGAGGTGGGCAATCAGCCCCAGCATTTT; CDR3 protein: CAYQEVGNQPQHF
J gene: TRBJ2-1; CDR3 length: 15; clone size: -; V gene: TRBV11-2; D gene: TRBD2; CDR3 DNA: TGTGCCAGCAGCAAGACTAGCGGCGCATATAATGAGCAGTTCTTC; CDR3 protein: CASSKTSGAYNEQFF
J gene: TRBJ2-3; CDR3 length: 13; clone size: -; V gene: TRBV30; D gene: -; CDR3 DNA: TGTGCCTGGAGTGTCCTGTTCACAGATACGCAGTATTTT; CDR3 protein: CAWSVLFTDTQYF
J gene: TRBJ2-1; CDR3 length: 15; clone size: -; V gene: TRBV18; D gene: TRBD1; CDR3 DNA: TGTGCCAGCTCACCCGGACAGGGCCCCTACAATGAGCAGTTCTTC; CDR3 protein: CASSPGQGPYNEQFF
J gene: TRBJ2-2; CDR3 length: 16; clone size: few; V gene: TRBV5-1; D gene: TRBD2; CDR3 DNA: TGCGCCAGCAGCTTGGGAGGCGGGAGTGAAGCCGGGGAGCTGTTTTTT; CDR3 protein: CASSLGGGSEAGELFF
J gene: TRBJ1-5; CDR3 length: 15; clone size: -; V gene: TRBV25-1; D gene: TRBD1; CDR3 DNA: TGTGCCAGCAGTGAATTCGGACAGGGAGGTCAGCCCCAGCATTTT; CDR3 protein: CASSEFGQGGQPQHF
J gene: TRBJ2-3; CDR3 length: 15; clone size: -; V gene: TRBV28; D gene: TRBD2; CDR3 DNA: TGTGCCAGCAGTTTATCGACTAGCGGCACAGATACGCAGTATTTT; CDR3 protein: CASSLSTSGTDTQYF
J gene: TRBJ1-5; CDR3 length: 13; clone size: -; V gene: TRBV19; D gene: -; CDR3 DNA: TGTGCCAGTAGGGTCTATAGCAATCAGCCCCAGCATTTT; CDR3 protein: CASRVYSNQPQHF
J gene: TRBJ2-7; CDR3 length: 13; clone size: few; V gene: TRBV5-4; D gene: TRBD2; CDR3 DNA: TGTGCCAGCAGCTACGAGCGGGGGTACGAGCAGTACTTC; CDR3 protein: CASSYERGYEQYF
J gene: TRBJ1-5; CDR3 length: 15; clone size: -; V gene: TRBV11-2; D gene: -; CDR3 DNA: TGTGCCAGCAGCCTCGAGTCGGGGGGGCACCAGCCCCAGCATTTT; CDR3 protein: CASSLESGGHQPQHF
J gene: TRBJ1-3; CDR3 length: 15; clone size: -; V gene: TRBV5-1; D gene: -; CDR3 DNA: TGCGCCAGCAGCCGTACAGGGACCTCTGGAAACACCATATATTTT; CDR3 protein: CASSRTGTSGNTIYF
J gene: TRBJ2-6; CDR3 length: 18; clone size: -; V gene: TRBV6-4; D gene: -; CDR3 DNA: TGTGCCAGCACCCCAACAGGAGTAGCTCACTCTGGGGCCAACGTCCTGACTTTC; CDR3 protein: CASTPTGVAHSGANVLTF
J gene: TRBJ1-1; CDR3 length: 13; clone size: few; V gene: TRBV2; D gene: -; CDR3 DNA: TGTGCCAGCAGTGATGAGCGAAACACTGAAGCTTTCTTT; CDR3 protein: CASSDERNTEAFF
J gene: TRBJ2-1; CDR3 length: 17; clone size: few; V gene: TRBV6-4; D gene: TRBD1; CDR3 DNA: TGTGCCAGCAGTGCAATCCTAGGGGGACAGGGGGTCAATGAGCAGTTCTTC; CDR3 protein: CASSAILGGQGVNEQFF
J gene: TRBJ2-7; CDR3 length: 15; clone size: -; V gene: TRBV5-1; D gene: -; CDR3 DNA: TGCGCCAGCAGCTTGGCCCCCGGGAACCCCAACGAGCAGTACTTC; CDR3 protein: CASSLAPGNPNEQYF
J gene: TRBJ1-5; CDR3 length: 15; clone size: -; V gene: TRBV28; D gene: -; CDR3 DNA: TGTGCCAGCAGTTCCGGGTCCCTCGGAAATCAGCCCCAGCATTTT; CDR3 protein: CASSSGSLGNQPQHF
J gene: TRBJ1-1; CDR3 length: 13; clone size: once; V gene: TRBV18; D gene: -; CDR3 DNA: TGTGCCAGCTCACGAGACAAGAACACTGAAGCTTTCTTT; CDR3 protein: CASSRDKNTEAFF
J gene: TRBJ2-5; CDR3 length: 14; clone size: -; V gene: TRBV19; D gene: -; CDR3 DNA: TGTGCCAGTAGTATAGCGGGACTTGCGGAGACCCAGTACTTC; CDR3 protein: CASSIAGLAETQYF
J gene: TRBJ1-5; CDR3 length: 15; clone size: few; V gene: TRBV28; D gene: TRBD1; CDR3 DNA: TGTGCCAGCAGTTTAGTCCAGGGGGTGGCTCAGCCCCAGCATTTT; CDR3 protein: CASSLVQGVAQPQHF
J gene: TRBJ2-2; CDR3 length: 15; clone size: -; V gene: TRBV24-1; D gene: -; CDR3 DNA: TGTGCCACCAGTGATGCCGCCAGGAGGGGCGGGGAGCTGTTTTTT; CDR3 protein: CATSDAARRGGELFF
J gene: TRBJ2-2; CDR3 length: 16; clone size: -; V gene: TRBV5-1; D gene: -; CDR3 DNA: TGCGCCAGCAGCTTGGCATCGCGGGGGCGGGCCGGGGAGCTGTTTTTT; CDR3 protein: CASSLASRGRAGELFF
J gene: TRBJ2-1; CDR3 length: 14; clone size: -; V gene: TRBV29-1; D gene: -; CDR3 DNA: TGCAGCGTCGGGGACACCGACCTAAACAATGAGCAGTTCTTC; CDR3 protein: CSVGDTDLNNEQFF
J gene: TRBJ1-1; CDR3 length: 14; clone size: -; V gene: TRBV24-1; D gene: -; CDR3 DNA: TGTGCCACCAGCCAGACAGGTGCGAACACTGAAGCTTTCTTT; CDR3 protein: CATSQTGANTEAFF
J gene: TRBJ2-7; CDR3 length: 11; clone size: -; V gene: TRBV29-1; D gene: -; CDR3 DNA: TGCAGCGTTATAGTGACCTACGAGCAGTACTTC; CDR3 protein: CSVIVTYEQYF
J gene: TRBJ2-2; CDR3 length: 12; clone size: once; V gene: TRBV3-1/TRBV3-2; D gene: -; CDR3 DNA: TGTGCCAGCAGCCAAGGGGCCCGGGAGCTGTTTTTT; CDR3 protein: CASSQGARELFF
J gene: TRBJ1-1; CDR3 length: 13; clone size: -; V gene: TRBV9; D gene: -; CDR3 DNA: TGTGCCAGCAGCGTAGAGAGGGGGTTGGTTGCTTTCTTT; CDR3 protein: CASSVERGLVAFF
J gene: TRBJ1-1; CDR3 length: 21; clone size: -; V gene: TRBV7-4; D gene: -; CDR3 DNA: TGTGCCAGCAGCCTTAGAGGGAGTCAGGGGTTAATCTCCCTACTGAACACTGAAGCTTTCTTT; CDR3 protein: CASSLRGSQGLISLLNTEAFF
J gene: TRBJ1-4; CDR3 length: 14; clone size: -; V gene: TRBV10-1; D gene: -; CDR3 DNA: TGCGCCAGCAGTGATGAGGCAACTAATGAAAAACTGTTTTTT; CDR3 protein: CASSDEATNEKLFF
J gene: TRBJ2-7; CDR3 length: 13; clone size: once; V gene: TRBV7-9; D gene: TRBD2; CDR3 DNA: TGTGCCAGCATACTAGCGGGATCCTACGAGCAGTACTTC; CDR3 protein: CASILAGSYEQYF
J gene: TRBJ1-2; CDR3 length: 14; clone size: -; V gene: TRBV29-1; D gene: TRBD1; CDR3 DNA: TGCAGCGTTGAGGACAGGGGGCTATCATATGGCTACACCTTC; CDR3 protein: CSVEDRGLSYGYTF
J gene: TRBJ2-3; CDR3 length: 14; clone size: few; V gene: TRBV6-5; D gene: TRBD2; CDR3 DNA: TGTGCCAGCTCGGGACTAGCGGGCACAGATACGCAGTATTTT; CDR3 protein: CASSGLAGTDTQYF
J gene: TRBJ2-5; CDR3 length: 14; clone size: once; V gene: TRBV19; D gene: TRBD2; CDR3 DNA: TGTGCCAGTAGTATCCTAGCGGGGCGAGAGACCCAGTACTTC; CDR3 protein: CASSILAGRETQYF
J gene: TRBJ1-2; CDR3 length: 12; clone size: once; V gene: TRBV3-1/TRBV3-2; D gene: -; CDR3 DNA: TGTGCCAGCACGGGTAAAGACGGTGGCTACACCTTC; CDR3 protein: CASTGKDGGYTF
J gene: TRBJ1-6; CDR3 length: 12; clone size: few; V gene: TRBV12-3/TRBV12-4; D gene: TRBD1; CDR3 DNA: TGTGCCAGCAGTTCACCGGGACAGCCCCTCCACTTT; CDR3 protein: CASSSPGQPLHF
J gene: TRBJ1-6; CDR3 length: 14; clone size: -; V gene: TRBV3-1/TRBV3-2; D gene: -; CDR3 DNA: TGTGCCAGCAGCCAAGGCATTCAACGGTCACCCCTCCACTTT; CDR3 protein: CASSQGIQRSPLHF
J gene: TRBJ1-1; CDR3 length: 14; clone size: once; V gene: TRBV5-1; D gene: -; CDR3 DNA: TGCGCCAGCAGCTTGGCCGAGGGTTACACTGAAGCTTTCTTT; CDR3 protein: CASSLAEGYTEAFF
J gene: TRBJ2-1; CDR3 length: 16; clone size: -; V gene: TRBV4-2; D gene: -; CDR3 DNA: TGTGCCAGCAGCACTAGCCCAGCCCGCTCCTACAATGAGCAGTTCTTC; CDR3 protein: CASSTSPARSYNEQFF
J gene: TRBJ1-2; CDR3 length: 14; clone size: -; V gene: TRBV27; D gene: -; CDR3 DNA: TGTGCCAGCAGCAGAGCGGGACTTATCTATGGCTACACCTTC; CDR3 protein: CASSRAGLIYGYTF
J gene: TRBJ1-4; CDR3 length: 16; clone size: -; V gene: TRBV5-1; D gene: TRBD1; CDR3 DNA: TGCGCCAGCAGCTTGGGACAGGGGGAGATCGGGGAAAAACTGTTTTTT; CDR3 protein: CASSLGQGEIGEKLFF